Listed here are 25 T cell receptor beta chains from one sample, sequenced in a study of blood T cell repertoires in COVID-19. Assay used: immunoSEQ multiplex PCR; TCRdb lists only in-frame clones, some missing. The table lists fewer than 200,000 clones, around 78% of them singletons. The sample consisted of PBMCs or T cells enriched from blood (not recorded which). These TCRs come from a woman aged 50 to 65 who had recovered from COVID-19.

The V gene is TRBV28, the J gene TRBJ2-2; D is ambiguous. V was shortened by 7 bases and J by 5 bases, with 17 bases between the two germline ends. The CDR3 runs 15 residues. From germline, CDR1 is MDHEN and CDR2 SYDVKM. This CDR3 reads CASIFALTRTGELFF. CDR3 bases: TGTGCCAGCATCTTTGCCCTGACGAGGACCGGGGAGCTGTTTTTT.

CDR3 sequence reads: CAWSADYPGNEQFF. The CDR3 nucleotides are TGTGCCTGGAGTGCGGACTACCCAGGCAATGAGCAGTTCTTC. The gene calls are TRBV30 and TRBJ2-1; D might be TRBD2 (6 bases). The CDR3 has 14 amino acids. Germline V lookup: CDR1 GTSNPN, CDR2 SVGIG (reference sequence). The V gene lost 1 base and the J gene lost 6 bases, with 13 bases spanning the gap.

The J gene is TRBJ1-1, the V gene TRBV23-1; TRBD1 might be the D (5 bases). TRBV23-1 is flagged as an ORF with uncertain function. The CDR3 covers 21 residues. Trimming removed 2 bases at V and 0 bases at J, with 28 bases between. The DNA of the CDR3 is TGCGCCAGCAGTCAAAGATCAATGGGCCGCGCAACTTCGGGGGTGAACACTGAAGCTTTCTTT. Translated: CASSQRSMGRATSGVNTEAFF.

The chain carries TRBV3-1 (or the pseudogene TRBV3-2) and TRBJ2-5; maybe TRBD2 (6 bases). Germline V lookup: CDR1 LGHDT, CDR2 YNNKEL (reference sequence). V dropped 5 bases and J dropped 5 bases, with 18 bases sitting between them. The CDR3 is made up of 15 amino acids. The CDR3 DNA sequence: TGTGCCAGCAGCGATAGGACAAGTGGGAGGGAGACCCAGTACTTC. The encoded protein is CASSDRTSGRETQYF.

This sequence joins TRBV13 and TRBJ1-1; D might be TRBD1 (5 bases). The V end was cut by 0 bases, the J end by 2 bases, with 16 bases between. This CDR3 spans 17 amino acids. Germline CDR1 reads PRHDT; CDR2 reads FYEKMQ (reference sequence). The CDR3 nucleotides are TGTGCCAGCAGCTTAGGTCCCAGGGTCGGAACTAACACTGAAGCTTTCTTT. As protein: CASSLGPRVGTNTEAFF.

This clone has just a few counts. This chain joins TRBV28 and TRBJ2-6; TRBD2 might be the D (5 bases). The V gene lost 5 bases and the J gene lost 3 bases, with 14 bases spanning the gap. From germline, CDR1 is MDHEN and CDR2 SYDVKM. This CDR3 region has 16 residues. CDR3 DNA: TGTGCCAGCAGTACCCCGTCGGGGTTTGGGGCCAACGTCCTGACTTTC. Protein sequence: CASSTPSGFGANVLTF.

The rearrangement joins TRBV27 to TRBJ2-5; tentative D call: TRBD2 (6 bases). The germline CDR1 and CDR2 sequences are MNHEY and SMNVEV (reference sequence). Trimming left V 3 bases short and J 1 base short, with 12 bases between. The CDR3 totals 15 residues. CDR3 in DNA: TGTGCCAGCAGTTTCTCGGCGGGGTCCCAAGAGACCCAGTACTTC. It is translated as CASSFSAGSQETQYF.

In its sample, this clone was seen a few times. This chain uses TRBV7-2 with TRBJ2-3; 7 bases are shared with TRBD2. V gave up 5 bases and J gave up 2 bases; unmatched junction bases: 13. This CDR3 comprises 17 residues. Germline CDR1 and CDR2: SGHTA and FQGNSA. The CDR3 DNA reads TGTGCCAGCAGCCGTACCCGGACGGGGGGAAACACAGATACGCAGTATTTT. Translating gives CASSRTRTGGNTDTQYF.

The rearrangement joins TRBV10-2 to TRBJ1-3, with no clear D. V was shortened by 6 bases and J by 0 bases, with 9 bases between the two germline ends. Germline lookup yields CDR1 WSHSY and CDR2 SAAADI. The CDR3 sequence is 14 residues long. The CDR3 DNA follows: TGCGCCAGCAGGGGCACAGACTCTGGAAACACCATATATTTT. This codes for CASRGTDSGNTIYF.

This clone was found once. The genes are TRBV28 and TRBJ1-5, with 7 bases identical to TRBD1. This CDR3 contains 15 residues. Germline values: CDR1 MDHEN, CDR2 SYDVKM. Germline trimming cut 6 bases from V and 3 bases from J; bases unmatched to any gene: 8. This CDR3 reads CASRGTGAPNQPQHF. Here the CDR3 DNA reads TGTGCCAGCAGGGGTACAGGGGCCCCCAATCAGCCCCAGCATTTT.

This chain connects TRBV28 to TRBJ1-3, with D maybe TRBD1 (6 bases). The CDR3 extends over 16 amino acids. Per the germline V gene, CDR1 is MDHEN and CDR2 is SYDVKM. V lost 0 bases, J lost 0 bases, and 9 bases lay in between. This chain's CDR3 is CASSLWTGDSGNTIYF. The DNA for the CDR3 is TGTGCCAGCAGTTTATGGACAGGCGACTCTGGAAACACCATATATTTT.

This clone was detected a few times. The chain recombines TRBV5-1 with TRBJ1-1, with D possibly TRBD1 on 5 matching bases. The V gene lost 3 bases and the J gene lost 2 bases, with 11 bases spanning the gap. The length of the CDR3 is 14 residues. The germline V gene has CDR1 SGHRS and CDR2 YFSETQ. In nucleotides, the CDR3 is TGCGCCAGCAGCTGGGGCAGAGGTAACACTGAAGCTTTCTTT. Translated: CASSWGRGNTEAFF.

CDR3 DNA sequence: TGTGCCAGCAGCCTCGTCGCCGGACAGCACTATGGCTACACCTTC. This translates into CASSLVAGQHYGYTF. The rearrangement joins TRBV6-4 to TRBJ1-2; D possibly corresponds to TRBD1 (6 bases). From germline, CDR1 is MRHNA and CDR2 SNTAGT. Trimming removed 6 bases at V and 3 bases at J, with 17 bases between. The CDR3 length is 15 residues.

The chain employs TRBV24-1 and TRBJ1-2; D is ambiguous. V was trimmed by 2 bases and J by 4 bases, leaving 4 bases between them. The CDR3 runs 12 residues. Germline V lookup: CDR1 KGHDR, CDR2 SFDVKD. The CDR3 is CATSDSSYGYTF. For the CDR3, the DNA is TGTGCCACCAGTGATTCGAGCTATGGCTACACCTTC.

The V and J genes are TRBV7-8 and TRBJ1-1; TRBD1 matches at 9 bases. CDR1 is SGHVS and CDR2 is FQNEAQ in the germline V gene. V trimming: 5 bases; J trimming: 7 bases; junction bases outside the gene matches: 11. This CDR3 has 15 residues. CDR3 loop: CASSLSRTGVGEAFF. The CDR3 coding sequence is TGTGCCAGCAGCCTTTCCCGGACAGGGGTGGGTGAAGCTTTCTTT.

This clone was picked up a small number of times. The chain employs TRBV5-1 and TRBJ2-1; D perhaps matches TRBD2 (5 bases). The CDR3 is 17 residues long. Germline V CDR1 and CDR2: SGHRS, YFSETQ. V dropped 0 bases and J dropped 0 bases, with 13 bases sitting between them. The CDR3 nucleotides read TGCGCCAGCAGCTTGGTATCGGGAATCGGCTCCTACAATGAGCAGTTCTTC. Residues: CASSLVSGIGSYNEQFF.

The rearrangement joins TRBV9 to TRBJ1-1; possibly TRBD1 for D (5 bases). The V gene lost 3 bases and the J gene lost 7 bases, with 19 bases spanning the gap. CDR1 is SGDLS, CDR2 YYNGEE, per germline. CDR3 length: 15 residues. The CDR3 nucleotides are TGTGCCAGCAGCGGACGATACGGGGGTTCTGGTGAAGCTTTCTTT. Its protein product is CASSGRYGGSGEAFF.

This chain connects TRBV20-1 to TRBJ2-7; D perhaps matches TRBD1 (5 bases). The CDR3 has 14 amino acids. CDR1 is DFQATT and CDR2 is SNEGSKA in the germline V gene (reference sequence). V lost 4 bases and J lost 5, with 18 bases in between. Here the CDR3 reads CSAIEGAYDDEQYV. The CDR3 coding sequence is TGCAGTGCTATTGAAGGGGCCTACGACGACGAGCAGTACGTC.

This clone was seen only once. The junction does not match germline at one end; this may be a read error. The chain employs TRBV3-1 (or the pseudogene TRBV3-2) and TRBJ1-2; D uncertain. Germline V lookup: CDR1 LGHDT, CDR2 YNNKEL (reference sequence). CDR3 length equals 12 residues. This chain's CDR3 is CASSQANSGYTF. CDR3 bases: TGTGCCAGCAGCCAAGCTAACTCTGGCTACACCTTC.

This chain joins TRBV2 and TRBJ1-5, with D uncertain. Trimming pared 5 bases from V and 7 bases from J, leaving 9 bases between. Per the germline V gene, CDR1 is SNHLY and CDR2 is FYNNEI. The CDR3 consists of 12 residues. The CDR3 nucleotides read TGTGCCAGCAGTCCCCCCGGGCAGCCCCAGCATTTT. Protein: CASSPPGQPQHF.

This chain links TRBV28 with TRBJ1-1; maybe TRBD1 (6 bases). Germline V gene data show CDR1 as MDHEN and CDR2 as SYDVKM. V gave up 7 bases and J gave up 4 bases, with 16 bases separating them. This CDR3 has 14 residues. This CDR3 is CASNLFGQTTEAFF. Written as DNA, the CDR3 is TGTGCCAGCAACTTATTCGGACAGACCACTGAAGCTTTCTTT.

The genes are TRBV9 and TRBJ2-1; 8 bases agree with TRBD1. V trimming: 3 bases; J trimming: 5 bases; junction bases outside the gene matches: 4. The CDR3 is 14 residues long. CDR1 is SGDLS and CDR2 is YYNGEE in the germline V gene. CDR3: CASSAGQGNNEQFF. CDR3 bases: TGTGCCAGCAGCGCCGGACAGGGCAACAATGAGCAGTTCTTC.

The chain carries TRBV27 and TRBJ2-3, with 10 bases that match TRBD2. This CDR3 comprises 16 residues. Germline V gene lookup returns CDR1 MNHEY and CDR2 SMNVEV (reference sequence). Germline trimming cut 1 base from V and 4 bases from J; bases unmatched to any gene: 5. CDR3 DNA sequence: TGTGCCAGCAGTTTATGGGCTAGCGGGAGTTCAGATACGCAGTATTTT. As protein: CASSLWASGSSDTQYF.

CDR3 region: CASSQEITGAVTGELFF. The DNA of the CDR3 is TGTGCCAGCAGCCAAGAAATCACAGGGGCTGTCACCGGGGAGCTGTTTTTT. This chain connects TRBV14 to TRBJ2-2; 7 bases fit TRBD1. CDR3 length: 17 residues. The trim removed 0 bases at V and 4 bases at J, leaving 8 bases unmatched. Germline-derived CDR1 and CDR2 are SGHDN and FVKESK.

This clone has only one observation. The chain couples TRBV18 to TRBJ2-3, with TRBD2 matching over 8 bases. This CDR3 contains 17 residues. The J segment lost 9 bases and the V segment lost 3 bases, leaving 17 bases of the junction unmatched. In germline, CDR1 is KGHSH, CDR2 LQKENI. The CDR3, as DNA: TGTGCCAGCTCACCCTCCGCGGGGGGCGAGGGGTCAGCCACGCAGTATTTT. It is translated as CASSPSAGGEGSATQYF.